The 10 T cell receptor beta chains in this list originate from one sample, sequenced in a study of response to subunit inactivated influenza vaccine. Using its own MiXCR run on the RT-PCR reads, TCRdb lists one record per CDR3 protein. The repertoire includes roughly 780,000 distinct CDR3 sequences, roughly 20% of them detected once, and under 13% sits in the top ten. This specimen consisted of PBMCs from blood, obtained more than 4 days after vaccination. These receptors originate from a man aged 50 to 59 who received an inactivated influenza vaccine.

The CDR3: CASSDRQRSVVYEQFF. The CDR3, as DNA: TGTGCCAGCAGTGACCGACAGAGATCCGTGGTGTATGAGCAGTTCTTC. The chain uses TRBV6-1 and TRBJ2-1, with D tentatively TRBD1 (5 bases). The CDR3 spans 16 residues. Germline values: CDR1 MNHNS, CDR2 SASEGT. Trimming removed 3 bases from V and 8 bases from J, with 20 bases in between.

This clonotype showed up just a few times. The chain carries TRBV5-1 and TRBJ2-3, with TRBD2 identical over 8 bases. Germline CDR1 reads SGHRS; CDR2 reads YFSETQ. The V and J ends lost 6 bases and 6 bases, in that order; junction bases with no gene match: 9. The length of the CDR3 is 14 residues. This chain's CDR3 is CASIAGGGFDTQYF. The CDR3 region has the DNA TGCGCCAGCATCGCGGGGGGCGGATTTGATACGCAGTATTTT.

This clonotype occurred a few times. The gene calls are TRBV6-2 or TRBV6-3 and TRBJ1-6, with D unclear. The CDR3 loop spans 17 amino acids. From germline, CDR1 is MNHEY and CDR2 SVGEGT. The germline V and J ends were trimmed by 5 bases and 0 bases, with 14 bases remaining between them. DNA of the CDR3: TGTGCCAGCAGTGACCGGACGGCGAGCTCCTATAATTCACCCCTCCACTTT. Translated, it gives CASSDRTASSYNSPLHF.

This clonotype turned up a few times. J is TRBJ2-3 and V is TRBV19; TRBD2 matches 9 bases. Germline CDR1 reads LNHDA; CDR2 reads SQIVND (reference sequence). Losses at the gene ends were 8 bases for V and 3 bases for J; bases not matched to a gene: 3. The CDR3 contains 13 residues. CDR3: CASESGGTDTQYF. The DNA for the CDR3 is TGTGCCAGTGAGAGCGGGGGGACAGATACGCAGTATTTT.

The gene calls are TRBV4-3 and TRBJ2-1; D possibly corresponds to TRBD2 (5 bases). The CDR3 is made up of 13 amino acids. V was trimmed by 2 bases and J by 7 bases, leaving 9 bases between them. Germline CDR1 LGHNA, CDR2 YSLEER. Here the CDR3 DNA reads TGCGCCAGCAGCCAATTACTAGATAATGAGCAGTTCTTC. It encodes CASSQLLDNEQFF.

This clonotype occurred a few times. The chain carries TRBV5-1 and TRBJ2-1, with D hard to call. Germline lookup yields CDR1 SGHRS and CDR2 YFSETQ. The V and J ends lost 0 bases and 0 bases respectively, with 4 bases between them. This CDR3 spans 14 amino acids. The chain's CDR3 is CASSLGISYNEQFF. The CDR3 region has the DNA TGCGCCAGCAGCTTGGGCATCTCCTACAATGAGCAGTTCTTC.

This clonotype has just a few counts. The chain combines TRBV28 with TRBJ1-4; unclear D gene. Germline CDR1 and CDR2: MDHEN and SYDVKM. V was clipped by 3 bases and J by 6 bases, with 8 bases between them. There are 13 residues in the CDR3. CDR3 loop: CASSFIRDEKLFF. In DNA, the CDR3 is TGTGCCAGCAGTTTTATCCGCGATGAAAAACTGTTTTTT. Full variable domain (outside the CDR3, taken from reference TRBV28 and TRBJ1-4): DVKVTQSSRYLVKRTGEKVFLECVQDMDHENMFWYRQDPGLGLRLIYFSYDVKMKEKGDIPEGYSVSREKKERFSLILESASTNQTSMYLCASSFIRDEKLFFGSGTQLSVL.

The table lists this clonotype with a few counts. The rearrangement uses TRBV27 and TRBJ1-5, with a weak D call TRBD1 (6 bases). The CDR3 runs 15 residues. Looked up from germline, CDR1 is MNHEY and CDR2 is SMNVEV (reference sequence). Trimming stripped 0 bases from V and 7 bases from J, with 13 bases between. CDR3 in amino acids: CASSLSRQVWQPQHF. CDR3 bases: TGTGCCAGCAGTTTATCCCGACAGGTTTGGCAGCCCCAGCATTTT.

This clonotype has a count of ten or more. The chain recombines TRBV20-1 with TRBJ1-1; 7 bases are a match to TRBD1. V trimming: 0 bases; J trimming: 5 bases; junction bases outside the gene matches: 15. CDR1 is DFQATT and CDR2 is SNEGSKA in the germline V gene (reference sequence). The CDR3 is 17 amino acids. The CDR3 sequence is CSARDLRGRGGSTEAFF. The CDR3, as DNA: TGCAGTGCTAGAGATCTGAGGGGGCGAGGAGGGAGTACTGAAGCTTTCTTT.

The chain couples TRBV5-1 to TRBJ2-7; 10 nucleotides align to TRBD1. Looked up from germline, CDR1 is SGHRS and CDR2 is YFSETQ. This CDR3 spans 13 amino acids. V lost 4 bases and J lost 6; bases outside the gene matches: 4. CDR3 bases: TGCGCCAGCAGCGCGGGACAGGGGAGCGAGCAGTACTTC. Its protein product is CASSAGQGSEQYF.